Sequencing of this T cell receptor beta chain was carried out in a study of cytomegalovirus exposure and HLA in healthy donors (dated by TCRdb to about 2017). For the study in its entirety: In an earlier analysis of 450 to 750 of the donors, 250 to 350 Gb of sequence data and 90 million to 120 million unique TCR beta sequences from approximately 180 million T cells were reported. An early release that covered several hundred HLA-typed donors contained approximately 300 gigabases of sequencing data and 80 million or so unique TCR sequences. Among the roughly 390 genotyped donors, 75% to 90% belonged to the genetic ancestry cluster associated with self-reported Caucasian donors. The study aimed to test whether signatures of past pathogen exposure could be identified by cataloging public T cell receptors. Using immunosequencing, the study profiled T cell repertoires from around 670 subjects and related those repertoires to cytomegalovirus serostatus. In addition to the first cohort of hundreds of subjects, a separate validation cohort of approximately 120 different subjects was used. The study combined high-throughput TCR immunosequencing, statistical association of individual TCRs with disease status, and machine learning to predict cytomegalovirus infection status. A later analysis re-analyzed previously published TCR beta repertoires from roughly 630 donors and added high-resolution HLA genotyping to study TCR occurrence patterns. Rather than using new phenotypic data, the later analysis identified candidate immune exposures from TCR beta sequences and from how often those sequences occurred across donors. To decide whether each TCR beta V gene segment behaved as functional or pseudogenic, an earlier analysis of approximately 620 of the donors relied on high-throughput TCR beta sequencing. Alongside the repertoire data, information on donor age, sex, ethnicity and CMV serostatus was compiled. A later genetic analysis used genome-wide SNP genotypes for about 55% of the 666 donors, treating that subset as a discovery cohort. Every repertoire in the discovery cohort had been generated on one and the same sequencing platform. Class I and class II HLA loci were covered by the typing at four-digit resolution. Typing coverage differed by locus: A, B, C, DRB1 and DQB1 were typed in about 629-640 donors, DQA1 in about 550, DPA1 in approximately 600, and DPB1 in around 440. Because of strong linkage in the cohort, a handful of DR-DQ haplotypes were treated as single units for association and clustering. Among about 410 genotyped donors of the cohort, an average of around 250,000 unique TCR beta nucleotide sequences was sequenced per donor, of which 15% to 20% were non-productive. On the study overall, not on this receptor specifically: A further reported finding was that TCR beta sequences accurately predicted the HLA-A and HLA-B alleles for most subjects in the first cohort. Specific HLA alleles were associated with 16,951 TCR beta sequences at a false discovery rate of 0.05 in a later analysis. The classifier was reported to diagnose cytomegalovirus status with high specificity and sensitivity in both the original cohort and the validation cohort. Most TCR sequences were seen in very few donors, while some public TCRs were found in many individuals. The presence/absence analyses assumed that sequencing depth was roughly uniform across donors, and that assumption may not be true. Some 15 rarely observed V segments, including chromosome 9 orphons, were excluded from the earlier analysis of approximately 600 of the donors because counts were too low. In a later analysis, several top co-occurrence clusters were reported to appear linked to parvovirus B19, influenza, CMV and Epstein-Barr virus. In a later genetic analysis, a missense DCLRE1C variant was associated with V-gene and J-gene trimming of TCR beta chains, and the association was replicated in an independent cohort. Linkage disequilibrium might explain the correlated functional status among segregating V segments, but an unknown experimental factor could not be ruled out. Because HLA typing was missing for some donors at each locus, association tests included only the typed subset. In an earlier analysis of approximately 590 of the donors, most TCR beta V segments were observed in productive rearrangements about 90% or about 30% of the time, broadly matching IMGT annotations. The study gave a list of more than 150 TCR beta chains associated with cytomegalovirus. Only TCR beta chains were sequenced in this cohort, and the absence of alpha or paired-chain data limited detectable features. The 87-base-pair reads could not distinguish some IMGT-functional V segments, including TRBV6-2 and TRBV6-3, so those segments were excluded. In vitro tests confirmed that three of the cytomegalovirus-associated TCR beta chains recognize cytomegalovirus antigens. When HLA alleles, especially DR and DQ, strongly co-occurred, attributing TCR associations to individual alleles was difficult. According to a later analysis, TCR association rates differed among HLA loci, with DRB1 alleles showing the most associated TCRs and HLA-C alleles showing the fewest. For the cohort, immune exposure information was limited to CMV serostatus. The authors suggested that the approach could potentially be extended to other disease states and immunological phenotypes. A later analysis found that HLA-associated TCR beta chains were more clonally expanded and had lower generation probabilities than equally common non-associated chains. A cluster of highly shared sequence variants was judged likely to be a technical artifact of the sequencing pipeline. Compared with the roughly 710-donor mean, donors in an Asian-associated ancestry cluster had fewer N-insertions in productive TCRs, according to a later genetic analysis. A later analysis found that most CMV-associated TCR beta chains appeared HLA-restricted, with HLA associations seemingly driven largely by CMV exposure.

The cohort comprised some 680 healthy bone marrow donors. All cohort members were sampled while nominally healthy, although unrecorded immune exposures were likely present. The donor tested CMV seronegative, placing the donor among the 350 or so seronegative members of the cohort. A peripheral blood sample was collected from each donor, and TCR beta sequencing was performed on peripheral blood mononuclear cells. Genomic DNA was extracted from the blood cell samples with the Qiagen DNeasy Blood Extraction Kit. As to this clone: Its specific antigen is unknown. The record has no base qualities; no much larger clone is one base away.

Library preparation was by the immunoSEQ multiplex PCR assay. A mixture of 60 forward primers for TCR Vbeta segments and 13 reverse primers for TCR Jbeta segments was used in the multiplex PCR. A multiplex PCR assay on genomic DNA amplified the CDR3 region of rearranged TCR beta genes. The Illumina HiSeq System was used to sequence the amplified TCR beta libraries as 87-base-pair reads. The source study handled its data this way. A later analysis tallied roughly 80 million unique TCR beta chains across the 666 repertoires, and around 9.9 million of those chains were shared by two or more donors. Raw reads were error-corrected and collapsed into unique sequences by a nearest-neighbor algorithm in which closely related sequences were merged to remove PCR and sequencing errors. Alignment of CDR3 sequences to IMGT reference sequences was used to assign V, D and J gene segments. For a sequence to be retained, at least a six-nucleotide match to both a V gene segment and a J gene segment was required. A rearrangement counted as productive if the CDR3 had no stop codons and remained in frame with V and J, and every other rearrangement counted as non-productive. CDR3 was defined according to IMGT convention as the region running from the second conserved V-encoded cysteine to the conserved J-encoded phenylalanine. The earlier analysis of around 640 of the donors excluded sequences that lacked an unambiguous match to a single V gene segment. An earlier analysis of some 610 of the donors called V segments functional above 56.7% productive rearrangements and segregating when the between-donor standard deviation exceeded 5%. To diagnose cytomegalovirus status from the catalog of TCR beta chain sequences, a statistical classification framework was built. V and J gene assignment, in a later analysis, came from comparing TCR nucleotide sequences with IMGT/GENE-DB human TR gene sequences. In a later analysis, CDR3 sequences and most-parsimonious VDJ recombination scenarios were assigned using the TCRdist pipeline. In a later analysis, every TCR beta chain was defined by the combination of its CDR3 amino acid sequence and its V-gene family, and reads without a unique V-gene family were dropped. To address suspected cross-contamination and a sequencing artifact, a later analysis removed around 590 highly shared, low-generation-probability nucleotide sequences. In a later analysis, a clonal expansion index was calculated for each public chain from normalized within-repertoire ranks of inferred template counts. Generation probabilities in a later analysis came from a VDJ recombination model fitted to out-of-frame rearrangements, and those results were checked against IGoR. In a later analysis, hypergeometric tests were used to score TCR-TCR, TCR-HLA and TCR-CMV co-occurrence, with a repertoire-size bias correction applied to TCR pairs. A later analysis estimated false discovery rates by permuting HLA or CMV assignments 20 times. In a later analysis, co-occurring TCRs were grouped using DBSCAN, with TCRdist sequence similarity added in when clustering inside HLA-allele-positive subsets. Repertoires with fewer than 30,000 or more than 120,000 public chains were left out of co-occurrence clustering, as were about five repertoires with anomalous nucleotide sharing. The immuneACCESS repertoire file appears here via TCRdb, limited to in-frame rearrangements. These files lack a portion of the clones; in checked studies, under half of the deficit traces to unresolved V genes, and the cause of the others is not known. V, J and clone size are taken as reported in that table, and D and trimming were inferred from the DNA itself. This sample is represented by a few hundred thousand clones; around 79% of them were singletons. 0.2% to 0.25% of the sample comes from the top ten.

V loses 0 bases of germline sequence and J loses 6 bases, and the interval between the two ends is 8 bases. The CDR3 measures 13 amino acids from cysteine to phenylalanine. The retained sequence is limited to the CDR3, 39 bases, with the frame set at the first base. CDR1 ENHRY and CDR2 SYGVKD are derived from the germline V gene. This receptor chain uses TRBV10-3 and TRBJ1-1; the D gene remains uncertain. Sequenced input: PBMCs. The clonotype comes from a girl aged 2 to 10 in good health and CMV-seronegative. CDR3 protein: CAISESASPEAFF. The nucleotides read TGTGCCATCAGTGAGTCGGCATCTCCTGAAGCTTTCTTT.